Only a few counts were recorded for the clone carrying this T cell receptor beta chain. What it recognizes is unknown. These data come from a study of human T cells and chemical hapten exposure. Study as a whole: Sensitization was performed using 2% DPC on an approximately 2 cm by approximately 2 cm upper inner arm skin site. TCR yields differed between samples (mainly from small differences in pooled library volume). Study conclusions and caveats: Expanded TCRs clustered into significantly more large CDR3 similarity groups than controls, the analysis revealed.

Treatment noted: therapeutic diphenylcyclopropenone sensitization with weekly scalp DPC. For the library, individual cDNA molecules each received unique molecular identifiers. Via MiXCR, TCRdb re-called the reads, giving one row per CDR3 protein. The table has about 4,800 distinct CDR3 sequences, approximately 60% seen once. This CDR3 spans 12 amino acids. Germline V gene lookup returns CDR1 SQVTM and CDR2 ANQGSEA. The V segment lost 4 bases and the J segment 7 bases; nucleotides outside the gene matches: 1. The input for sequencing was whole blood, taken before DPC sensitization or 2, 6, or about 24 weeks after (not recorded which). This sequence originates from an adult with alopecia areata. Some clones in this sample may be carry-over from other donors' samples. This table probably holds off-target reads from a library built for another chain. This chain joins TRBV29-1 and TRBJ2-1, with 10 bases identical to TRBD2. The CDR3 reads CSVGTSGNEQFF. CDR3 in DNA: TGCAGCGTTGGGACTAGCGGTAATGAGCAGTTCTTC.